This T cell receptor (beta chain) was captured in a study of T cell repertoires in cytomegalovirus infection. TCRdb reanalysed the reads using MiXCR and keeps one entry per CDR3 protein. The table shows hundreds of thousands of distinct CDR3 sequences, with around 30% occurring only once. There are a few counts of this clonotype. Its specificity is not known. Study-level points and caveats: HLA-C-restricted CMV-specific TCR beta clonotypes were dominant in the ex vivo response.

This TCR derives from a human donor in good health (CMV status not recorded). Some clones in this sample may be carry-over from other donors' samples. The input for sequencing was cultured PBMCs, taken from culture after CMV antigen stimulation.

The CDR3 spells CASSQDRGDGYYQPQHF. DNA of the CDR3: TGCGCCAGCAGCCAAGATCGGGGGGACGGCTACTATCAGCCCCAGCATTTT. This chain connects TRBV4-1 to TRBJ1-5; possibly TRBD1 for D (5 bases). The CDR3 runs 17 residues. Trimming left V 0 bases short and J 5 bases short, with 17 bases between. Germline CDR1 reads MGHRA; CDR2 reads YSYEKL.